Listed below are T cell receptor beta chains from one sample, sequenced in a study of beta chain features in type 1 diabetes. Generated by immunoSEQ multiplex PCR, the TCRdb table keeps only in-frame clones and is missing some. Among hundreds of thousands of clones listed, about 30% were seen once. The sequencing input was naive CD4+ T cells from blood. These receptors were obtained from a man between 18 and 35 years old in good health. The CDR3 runs from the conserved cysteine through the conserved F or W.

v_gene,CDR3aa
TRBV25-1,CASSDLQGTDTQYF
TRBV30,CAWTRGGAGENGYTF
TRBV28,CASRAGGGNEQFF
TRBV5-1,CASSLEGVDTQYF
TRBV30,CAWDREVGTDTQYF
TRBV29-1,CSVEAGTVNEKLFF
TRBV28,CASSSDRVVYTF
TRBV9,CASSVGQTLFSGANVLTF
TRBV2,CASSDRQGVETQYF
TRBV14,CASSHTRTSGHNEQFF
TRBV7-2,CASSVLAGRATDTQYF
TRBV15,CATSRDGTPKAFF
TRBV30,CAWRIGETQYF
TRBV10-3,CAISGYQGNTEAFF
TRBV18,CASSKTGSLITEAFF
TRBV2,CASSVDRYQETQYF
TRBV7-2,CASSLDGPSGGTQYF
TRBV10-3,CAISAERESHEQYF
TRBV7-2,CASSTRGGSGANVLTF
TRBV29-1,CSVVYDWSYNEQFF
TRBV5-1,CASSRTGDTSQPQHF
TRBV6-5,CASSSGERSYGYTF
TRBV5-1,CASSLEDSLYNEQFF
TRBV28,CASSLSASWDTQYF
TRBV30,CAWSPTGINEQFF
TRBV5-4,CASTTGALADYNEQFF
TRBV25-1,CASSDTRNRVGEQYF
TRBV2,CASSEDVGEQFF
TRBV30,CAWSDLGEKLFF
TRBV11-2,CASSQTSGSYNEQFF
TRBV28,CASHRASSYEQYF
TRBV30,CAWRGPFEAFF
TRBV6-1,CASSESWSEAFF
TRBV6-1,CASSEALGRDYGYTF
TRBV11-1,CASSSRQGPRRTQYF
TRBV6-1,CASSEVGLAAETQYF
TRBV7-2,CASSATGTGTDTQYF
TRBV30,CAWDVLAGAEQFF
TRBV18,CASSPPGRGKSYEQYF
TRBV30,CAWTRRFDYNEQFF
TRBV30,CAWSVGLARLYEQYF
TRBV28,CASSDWDFSSYEQYF
TRBV30,CASGWHRIEAFF